This T cell receptor beta chain was identified in a study of post-analysis software for immune sequencing data. Study information: Relapsing-remitting, secondary progressive and progressive-relapsing forms made up the multiple sclerosis disease courses. The study's findings and limits: Same-batch preparations were strongly co-clustered by F measure. TRBV5-6, TRBV5-1 and TRBV20-1 were among several TRBV segments more frequent in patients than controls.

This CDR3 region has 15 residues. Germline CDR1 SGHRS, CDR2 YFSETQ. With 8 bases clipped from V and 3 bases from J, the junction kept 9 bases outside the gene matches. Unique molecular identifiers tagged the TCR beta cDNA libraries. Each batch of about 0.95 to 11 million T cells produced roughly 0.5 million cDNA molecules. TCRdb processed the PCR reads anew with MiXCR; each CDR3 protein has one entry. Of about 400,000 distinct CDR3 sequences in the sample, less than 40% were seen once. As regards this clonotype: The antigen is undetermined.

The J gene is TRBJ2-3, the V gene TRBV5-1; 10 bases agree with TRBD1. The clonotype originates from a girl between 10 and 17 years old with multiple sclerosis. Sequenced material: blood. The CDR3 is CASSGRQGATDTQYF. The DNA for the CDR3 is TGCGCCAGTAGCGGCCGACAGGGGGCAACAGATACGCAGTATTTT.